This T cell receptor (beta chain) was retrieved from a study of blood T cell repertoires in COVID-19. Overall study context: T cells, B-cell-depleted T cells, or PBMCs supplied cDNA or gDNA.

J was trimmed by 5 bases and V by 6 bases; bases with no gene match: 6. This CDR3 comprises 14 residues. Germline values: CDR1 LNHDA, CDR2 SQIVND (reference sequence). In the original processing: Nucleated cell number was recorded as an estimate derived from reference gene primer amplification. Clones were sequenced by immunoSEQ multiplex PCR, and TCRdb holds only the in-frame ones, with some missing. V and J calls and clone size come straight from that table; D and trimming were deduced from the DNA. The data hold around 170,000 clones, with 80% to 85% observed a single time. Input material: peripheral blood. The chain recombines TRBV19 with TRBJ2-2, with TRBD1 matching 7 bases. This sequence originates from a woman aged 40 to 50 with acute or convalescent COVID-19. CDR3 sequence (DNA): TGTGCCAGTAGGGGGGACAGATTAACCGGGGAGCTGTTTTTT. Residues: CASRGDRLTGELFF.